This T cell receptor beta chain was observed in a study of blood T cells in healthy people across ages. For the second PCR, which ran for roughly 7 to 11 cycles, a sample-barcoded 5' primer and a J-beta primer mix were used. TCRdb re-called the 5' RACE reads through MiXCR, storing one row per CDR3 protein. This sample yields hundreds of thousands of distinct CDR3 sequences, of which 25% to 35% are seen a single time; approximately 3.7% belongs to the top ten. Germline loops: CDR1 ENHRY, CDR2 SYGVKD. With 7 bases removed from V and 11 bases from J, the gap between germline ends came to 29 bases. This CDR3 is 16 amino acids long. These data were also reused for a study on T cells of mothers and their children. That source adds: More than five children and their three healthy Caucasian mothers were the donors.

This chain links TRBV10-3 with TRBJ1-1; possible D gene TRBD1, 5 bases. Specimen: blood. This receptor was obtained from a boy younger than 10 in good health. The CDR3 bases are TGTGCCATCATGGAGATCGGGCGGCAGGGTGGGGTGGAGGCTTTCTTT. This sequence encodes CAIMEIGRQGGVEAFF.